The sequence of this TCR beta chain was determined in a study of blood T cells in healthy people across ages. Next came a second PCR, run for about 7 to 12 cycles, which used a sample-barcoded 5' primer along with a J-beta primer mix. With 12 random nucleotides, a template-switch adaptor tagged each individual cDNA molecule. TCRdb processed the 5' RACE reads anew with MiXCR; each CDR3 protein has one entry. The sample contains about 830,000 distinct CDR3 sequences, 58% of which appear only once. The origin of this receptor is a man aged 30-40 years in good health. The sequencing input was blood.

The CDR3, as DNA: TGTGCCAGCAGTGGACTAGGACCTGGGGCCAACGTCCTGACTTTC. Its translation is CASSGLGPGANVLTF. This chain connects TRBV28 to TRBJ2-6; 7 positions agree with TRBD2. Trimming at V came to 5 bases and at J to 2 bases, leaving 3 bases not matched to a gene. There are 15 residues in the CDR3. The V gene's germline CDR1 is MDHEN and CDR2 SYDVKM.